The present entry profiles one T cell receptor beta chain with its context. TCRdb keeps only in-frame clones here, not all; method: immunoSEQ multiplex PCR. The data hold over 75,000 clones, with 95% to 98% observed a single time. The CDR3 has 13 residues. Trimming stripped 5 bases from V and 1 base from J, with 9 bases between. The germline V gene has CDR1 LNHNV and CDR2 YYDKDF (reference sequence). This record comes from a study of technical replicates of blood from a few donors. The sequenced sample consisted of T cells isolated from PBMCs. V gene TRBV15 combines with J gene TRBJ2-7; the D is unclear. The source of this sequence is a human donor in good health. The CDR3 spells CATSHSNSYEQYF. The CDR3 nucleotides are TGTGCCACCAGCCACAGCAATTCCTACGAGCAGTACTTC. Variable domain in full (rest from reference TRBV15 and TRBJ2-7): DAMVIQNPRYQVTQFGKPVTLSCSQTLNHNVMYWYQQKSSQAPKLLFHYYDKDFNNEADTPDNFQSRRPNTSFCFLDIRSPGLGDTAMYLCATSHSNSYEQYFGPGTRLTVT.